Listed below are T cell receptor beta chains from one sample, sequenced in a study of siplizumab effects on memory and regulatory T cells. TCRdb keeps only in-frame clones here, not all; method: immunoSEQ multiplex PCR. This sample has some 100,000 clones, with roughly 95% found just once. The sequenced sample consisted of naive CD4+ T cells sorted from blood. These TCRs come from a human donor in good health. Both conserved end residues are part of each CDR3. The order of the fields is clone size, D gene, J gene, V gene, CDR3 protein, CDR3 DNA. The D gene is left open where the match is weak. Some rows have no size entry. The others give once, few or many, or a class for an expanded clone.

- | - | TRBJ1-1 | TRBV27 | CASSLSPGAEAFF | TGTGCCAGCAGTTTATCACCAGGGGCTGAAGCTTTCTTT
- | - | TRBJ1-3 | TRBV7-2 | CASSSLQSSGNTIYF | TGTGCCAGCAGCTCACTACAGAGCTCTGGAAACACCATATATTTT
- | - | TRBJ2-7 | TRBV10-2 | CASNDPDSSEQYF | TGCGCCAGCAATGACCCAGACAGTAGTGAGCAGTACTTC
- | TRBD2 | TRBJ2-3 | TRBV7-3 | CASSLLPAGEGDTQYF | TGTGCCAGCAGCTTACTGCCGGCGGGGGAGGGAGATACGCAGTATTTT
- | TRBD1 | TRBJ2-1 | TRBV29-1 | CSGDRGHEQFF | TGCAGCGGTGACAGGGGCCATGAGCAGTTCTTC
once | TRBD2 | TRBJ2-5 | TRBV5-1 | CASSFSGGETQYF | TGCGCCAGCAGCTTCAGCGGGGGGGAGACCCAGTACTTC
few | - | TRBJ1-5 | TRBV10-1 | CASSDGNQPQHF | TGCGCCAGCTCAGACGGCAATCAGCCCCAGCATTTT
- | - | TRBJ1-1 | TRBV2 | CASSRQALNTEAFF | TGTGCCAGCAGTAGACAGGCCCTGAACACTGAAGCTTTCTTT
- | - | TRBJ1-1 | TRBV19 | CASSIVINTEAFF | TGTGCCAGTAGTATAGTCATAAACACTGAAGCTTTCTTT
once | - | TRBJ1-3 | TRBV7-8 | CASRESSGNTIYF | TGTGCCAGCAGGGAGAGCTCTGGAAACACCATATATTTT
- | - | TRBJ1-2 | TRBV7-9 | CASSLGARYGYTF | TGTGCCAGCAGCTTAGGGGCGAGATATGGCTACACCTTC
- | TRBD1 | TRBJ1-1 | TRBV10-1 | CASSGGQGWTEAFF | TGCGCCAGCAGTGGGGGACAGGGGTGGACTGAAGCTTTCTTT
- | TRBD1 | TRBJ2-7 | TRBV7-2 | CASSPQGQTYEQYF | TGTGCCAGCAGCCCTCAGGGACAGACCTACGAGCAGTACTTC
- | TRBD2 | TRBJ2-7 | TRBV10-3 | CAIRASGGHPYEQYF | TGTGCCATCAGGGCTAGCGGGGGACACCCCTACGAGCAGTACTTC
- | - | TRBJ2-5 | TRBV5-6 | CASSLYAPGIGYRETQYF | TGTGCCAGCAGCTTGTACGCCCCCGGCATCGGTTATAGAGAGACCCAGTACTTC
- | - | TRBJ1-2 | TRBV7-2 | CASSLGRALGGYTF | TGTGCCAGCAGCTTAGGTAGGGCGCTGGGCGGCTACACCTTC